This T cell receptor beta chain was observed in a study of T-cell memory formation after mild COVID-19. In TCRdb, the 5' RACE reads were re-called with MiXCR into one record per CDR3 protein. The sample has fewer than 300,000 distinct CDR3 sequences; over 15% are singletons. CDR1 is SGHTA and CDR2 is FQGNSA in the germline V gene. The CDR3 contains 13 residues. Trimming took off 5 bases at V and 9 bases at J, with 15 bases between the two ends. The rearrangement links TRBV7-2 to TRBJ2-3, with D tentatively TRBD1 (5 bases). This receptor was identified in a man between 18 and 29 years old who had mild COVID-19 (a few samples of this study predate the infection). Cell type and time point are not known. Sample: PBMCs or a T cell subset sorted from them (not recorded which). The CDR3: CASSPGAPGTQYF. As DNA, the CDR3 is TGTGCCAGCAGCCCTGGGGCCCCCGGGACGCAGTATTTT.